This T cell receptor beta chain is drawn from a study of CXCR3-negative and CXCR3-positive naive CD8 T cells. Study findings and constraints: Naive subsets displayed similar surface CD5, and TCR strength was inferred from TRB CDR3 properties. Naive CXCR3-positive and CXCR3-negative cells shared similar TRBV-TRBJ usage, unlike memory cells. Naive cells with CXCR3 showed TRB CDR3s that were more hydrophobic than those in CXCR3-negative naive cells. Whereas both naive subsets had comparably high diversity, memory CD8+ cells had much lower diversity.

Using triplicate sorts, some 300,000 cells were collected each time from every CD8+ T cell subset. A word on this clonotype: What it binds is unknown.

5' RACE that incorporated UMI labels was used to prepare the TRB cDNA libraries. TCRdb re-called the 5' RACE reads; one entry per CDR3 protein, DNA not given. This repertoire includes more than 100,000 distinct CDR3 sequences. Looked up from germline, CDR1 is MNHEY and CDR2 is SVGAGI. This CDR3 spans 14 amino acids. The receptor's source is a human donor in good health. Some clones in this sample may be carry-over from other donors' samples. This chain connects TRBV6-5 to TRBJ2-2. Sequenced material: naive CXCR3+ CD8+ T cells from blood. Subset of the sample: CD45RO-CCR7+CD27+CD95- naive CD8+ T cells expressing CXCR3 (TNR3+). CDR3: CASSYSNSPGELFF.